These 28 T cell receptor beta chains originate from one sample sequenced in a study of blood T cells in healthy people across ages. With a J-beta primer mix and a sample-barcoded 5' primer, a second PCR ran about 6 to 11 cycles. TCRdb re-called the 5' RACE reads through MiXCR, storing one row per CDR3 protein. The table has some 1.1 million distinct CDR3 sequences, around two fifths seen once. Sequences were obtained from blood. The receptor set was obtained from a man in his late teens or twenties in good health.

The chain has TRBV7-6 and TRBJ1-5; D uncertain. Germline lookup yields CDR1 SGHVS and CDR2 FNYEAQ. This CDR3 has 15 amino acids. V shed 1 base and J shed 2 bases, with 9 bases lying between them. The chain's CDR3 is CASSLGRLGNQPQHF. In nucleotides, the CDR3 is TGTGCCAGCAGCTTAGGGCGGCTGGGCAATCAGCCCCAGCATTTT.

This clonotype was observed a handful of times. This chain connects TRBV5-1 to TRBJ2-4; no clear D gene. The germline V gene encodes CDR1 SGHRS and CDR2 YFSETQ. CDR3 size: 14 residues. V lost 2 bases and J 5 bases, leaving 11 bases between the germline ends. CDR3 coding DNA: TGCGCCAGCAGCTTATCGGGCCTCGAAAACATTCAGTACTTC. Amino acids: CASSLSGLENIQYF.

This clonotype was observed once. The chain recombines TRBV4-3 with TRBJ2-1; D is perhaps TRBD2 (7 bases). V was pared by 2 bases and J by 13 bases, with 21 bases between. Germline V gene lookup returns CDR1 LGHNA and CDR2 YSLEER. CDR3 size: 15 residues. For the CDR3, the DNA is TGCGCCAGCAGCCAATCGAGGGGGGGCCGGGAGACCCAGTTCTTC. This encodes CASSQSRGGRETQFF.

This clonotype was observed once. CDR3 sequence (DNA): TGTGCCAGCAGTACCTTGGACAGGATGAACACTGAAGCTTTCTTT. This codes for CASSTLDRMNTEAFF. V and J are TRBV6-2 or TRBV6-3 and TRBJ1-1, with TRBD1 identical over 7 bases. CDR3 length: 15 amino acids. Trimming took 5 bases from V and 0 from J; bases not matched to a gene: 6. Germline V gene sequence: CDR1 MNHEY, CDR2 SVGEGT.

This clonotype was seen a handful of times. The chain combines TRBV11-2 with TRBJ2-3, with D perhaps matching TRBD1 or TRBD2 (5 bases each). CDR3 length: 18 amino acids. Trimming shortened V by 0 bases and J by 0 bases, and 16 bases separated the two germline ends. The germline V gene has CDR1 SGHAT and CDR2 FQNNGV. CDR3 coding DNA: TGTGCCAGCAGCTTAGACTTGACTGGGACCCTTAGCACAGATACGCAGTATTTT. The encoded protein is CASSLDLTGTLSTDTQYF. Full variable domain (outside the CDR3, taken from reference TRBV11-2 and TRBJ2-3): EAGVAQSPRYKIIEKRQSVAFWCNPISGHATLYWYQQILGQGPKLLIQFQNNGVVDDSQLPKDRFSAERLKGVDSTLKIQPAKLEDSAVYLCASSLDLTGTLSTDTQYFGPGTRLTVL.

The V gene is TRBV20-1, the J gene TRBJ2-5; 11 nucleotides align to TRBD2. The CDR3 has 14 amino acids. Germline trimming cut 4 bases from V and 5 bases from J; bases unmatched to any gene: 6. Germline CDR1 reads DFQATT; CDR2 reads SNEGSKA (reference sequence). CDR3 sequence: CSANLAGGYETQYF. The DNA of the CDR3 is TGCAGTGCTAACCTAGCGGGGGGTTACGAGACCCAGTACTTC.

The chain combines TRBV20-1 with TRBJ1-2, with 7 bases lining up with TRBD1. With 0 bases clipped from V and 7 bases from J, the junction kept 8 bases outside the gene matches. This CDR3 has 14 amino acids. CDR1 is DFQATT, CDR2 SNEGSKA, per germline (reference sequence). The CDR3 DNA reads TGCAGTGCTAGAGATCCCGGGACAGAGAGTGGCTACACCTTC. Translating gives CSARDPGTESGYTF.

The V gene is TRBV4-3, the J gene TRBJ1-2, with 7 bases identical to TRBD1. The ends lost 5 bases at V and 4 bases at J; junction bases unmatched: 7. CDR1 is LGHNA and CDR2 is YSLEER in the germline V gene. The length of the CDR3 is 14 residues. CDR3 bases: TGCGCCAGCAGCGAGAGAACAGGGGCCTATGGCTACACCTTC. Encoded protein: CASSERTGAYGYTF.

This clonotype has just a few counts. The chain joins TRBV4-3 to TRBJ2-3, with D hard to call. V was trimmed by 0 bases and J by 2 bases, leaving 12 bases between them. Germline V gene data show CDR1 as LGHNA and CDR2 as YSLEER. This CDR3 contains 16 residues. The CDR3 DNA sequence: TGCGCCAGCAGCCAAGATTTCCGGACGGACACAGATACGCAGTATTTT. This codes for CASSQDFRTDTDTQYF.

The rearrangement uses TRBV5-5 and TRBJ2-3; no firm D call. Germline V lookup: CDR1 SGHKS, CDR2 YYEKEE (reference sequence). This CDR3 has 13 residues. Trimming cost V 2 bases and J 4 bases, with 8 bases left between them. The DNA of the CDR3 is TGTGCCAGCAGCTTACACGGCGCAGATACGCAGTATTTT. Protein: CASSLHGADTQYF.

The gene calls are TRBV29-1 and TRBJ1-2; no clear D gene. V was pared by 4 bases and J by 5 bases, with 14 bases between. CDR1 and CDR2 from the germline V gene are SQVTM and ANQGSEA. CDR3 length: 13 amino acids. CDR3 protein: CSVAFPDPYGYTF. The CDR3 DNA reads as TGCAGCGTTGCGTTTCCAGATCCTTATGGCTACACCTTC.

This clonotype was counted between two and nine times. V is TRBV12-3 or TRBV12-4 and J is TRBJ2-5; maybe TRBD2 (6 bases). Trimming left V 5 bases short and J 4 bases short, with 14 bases between. This CDR3 region has 14 residues. The CDR3 reads CASSDTGGVETQYF. The CDR3 bases are TGTGCCAGCAGTGATACCGGGGGAGTAGAGACCCAGTACTTC.

V and J are TRBV15 and TRBJ1-1; maybe TRBD1 (6 bases). Germline V gene data show CDR1 as LNHNV and CDR2 as YYDKDF (reference sequence). Trimming removed 3 bases at V and 7 bases at J, with 12 bases between. CDR3 size: 13 residues. This chain's CDR3 is CATSSNRVGEAFF. The CDR3 bases are TGTGCCACCAGCAGCAACAGGGTGGGTGAAGCTTTCTTT.

The chain combines TRBV4-3 with TRBJ1-2; D is undetermined. Germline CDR1 reads LGHNA; CDR2 reads YSLEER. V lost 1 base and J 0 bases, leaving 9 bases between the germline ends. This CDR3 has 15 amino acids. CDR3 nucleotide sequence: TGCGCCAGCAGCCAAGGGGCGTTAGCTAACTATGGCTACACCTTC. It translates to CASSQGALANYGYTF.

This clonotype was detected only a few times. The rearrangement uses TRBV7-9 and TRBJ2-3, with D unresolved. Trimming removed 1 base at V and 0 bases at J, with 11 bases between. This CDR3 has 16 residues. Germline V gene data show CDR1 as SEHNR and CDR2 as FQNEAQ (reference sequence). Here the CDR3 DNA reads TGTGCCAGCAGCTTAGTCCGTGCAGCTAGCACAGATACGCAGTATTTT. Translating gives CASSLVRAASTDTQYF.

This clonotype was seen a few times. This chain uses TRBV5-1 with TRBJ1-1; maybe TRBD1 (6 bases). V gave up 4 bases and J gave up 0 bases, with 13 bases separating them. This CDR3 region has 15 residues. Germline loops: CDR1 SGHRS, CDR2 YFSETQ. The chain's CDR3 is CASSQTGHMNTEAFF. CDR3 nucleotides: TGCGCCAGCAGCCAAACGGGACATATGAACACTGAAGCTTTCTTT.

This chain joins TRBV3-1 and TRBJ2-5; 8 nucleotides line up with TRBD1. The trim removed 8 bases at V and 3 bases at J, leaving 11 bases unmatched. CDR1 is LGHDT, CDR2 YNNKEL, per germline (reference sequence). The CDR3 has 15 residues. The CDR3 DNA is TGTGCCAGCGGAAACATTCCGACAGGGGAAGAGACCCAGTACTTC. The encoded protein is CASGNIPTGEETQYF.

The rearrangement links TRBV7-2 to TRBJ2-5; 10 nucleotides match TRBD2. V lost 3 bases and J lost 6; bases outside the gene matches: 13. The CDR3 sequence is 17 residues long. The germline gives CDR1 SGHTA, CDR2 FQGNSA. The chain's CDR3 is CASSFQSGTSDVKTQYF. The CDR3 DNA reads TGTGCCAGCAGCTTCCAATCCGGGACTAGCGATGTGAAGACCCAGTACTTC.

This clonotype was seen once. The chain combines TRBV7-2 with TRBJ2-5; 11 bases agree with TRBD1. The V gene's germline CDR1 is SGHTA and CDR2 FQGNSA. The junction had 14 bases not matched to a gene; V was cut back by 6 bases and J by 11 bases. The CDR3 is 15 amino acids. The CDR3 DNA reads as TGTGCCAGCAGATACGGGACAGGGGGTTGGAATGAGCAGTACTTC. Its translation: CASRYGTGGWNEQYF.

The V and J genes are TRBV7-3 and TRBJ2-3, with TRBD2 matching over 10 bases. Germline V gene data show CDR1 as SGHTA and CDR2 as FQGTGA. Trimming cost V 1 base and J 4 bases; bases outside gene matches: 5. This CDR3 has 16 residues. CDR3 protein: CASSLRASGGADTQYF. The DNA of the CDR3 is TGTGCCAGCAGCTTAAGGGCTAGCGGGGGTGCAGATACGCAGTATTTT. The full variable domain, in which reference TRBV7-3 and TRBJ2-3 provide the parts outside the CDR3, is GAGVSQTPSNKVTEKGKYVELRCDPISGHTALYWYRQSLGQGPEFLIYFQGTGAADDSGLPNDRFFAVRPEGSVSTLKIQRTERGDSAVYLCASSLRASGGADTQYFGPGTRLTVL.

This CDR3 is CASRYTGGSSPLHF. Written as DNA, the CDR3 is TGTGCCAGCAGGTATACAGGGGGAAGTTCACCCCTCCACTTT. The rearrangement uses TRBV6-5 and TRBJ1-6, with 8 bases aligning to TRBD1. V shed 6 bases and J 9 bases; nucleotides not matched to a gene: 7. The CDR3 has 14 residues. From germline, CDR1 is MNHEY and CDR2 SVGAGI.

The chain links TRBV12-3 or TRBV12-4 to TRBJ1-2; weak D call: TRBD1 (5 bases). The CDR3 is 15 amino acids. V was trimmed by 2 bases and J by 1 base, leaving 11 bases between them. CDR3: CASSLLRDLNYGYTF. The DNA for the CDR3 is TGTGCCAGCAGTTTATTGCGGGACCTTAACTATGGCTACACCTTC.

The J gene is TRBJ2-2, the V gene TRBV7-2; the D gene could be TRBD1 or TRBD2 (6 bases each). Germline loops: CDR1 SGHTA, CDR2 FQGNSA. CDR3 length: 14 amino acids. The V gene lost 2 bases and the J gene lost 8 bases, with 12 bases spanning the gap. Here the CDR3 reads CASSLKRGEGELFF. CDR3 nucleotides: TGTGCCAGCAGCTTAAAGAGGGGGGAAGGGGAGCTGTTTTTT.

This clonotype was detected only a few times. This rearrangement joins TRBV7-2 to TRBJ1-5; D unclear. CDR3 length: 14 amino acids. In germline, CDR1 is SGHTA, CDR2 FQGNSA. Trimming pared 5 bases from V and 2 bases from J, leaving 10 bases between. CDR3 sequence reads: CASSPRFGNQPQHF. CDR3 nucleotide sequence: TGTGCCAGCAGCCCCAGGTTTGGCAATCAGCCCCAGCATTTT.

The gene calls are TRBV9 and TRBJ2-5; 8 positions match TRBD1. V dropped 3 bases and J dropped 11; count of bases not matched to a gene: 15. Germline values: CDR1 SGDLS, CDR2 YYNGEE. The CDR3 runs to 15 residues. CDR3 DNA: TGTGCCAGCAGCGACAGGGGGTACTCCTACAATGAGCAGTACTTC. It codes for CASSDRGYSYNEQYF. The variable domain in full, with the rest retrieved from reference TRBV9 and TRBJ2-5, is DSGVTQTPKHLITATGQRVTLRCSPRSGDLSVYWYQQSLDQGLQFLIQYYNGEERAKGNILERFSAQQFPDLHSELNLSSLELGDSALYFCASSDRGYSYNEQYFGPGTRLLVL.

This clonotype was observed a few times. The rearrangement uses TRBV20-1 and TRBJ1-2, with D possibly being TRBD1 (5 bases). The ends were cut back, 3 bases at V and 6 bases at J, with 20 bases in the middle. Germline V CDR1 and CDR2: DFQATT, SNEGSKA (reference sequence). The CDR3 spans 15 residues. CDR3 in amino acids: CSARDPIGREDGYTF. The CDR3 bases are TGCAGTGCTAGGGATCCCATCGGCAGGGAAGATGGCTACACCTTC.

This clonotype was observed a few times. The V call is TRBV20-1, the J call TRBJ2-1; no firm D call. The germline V gene has CDR1 DFQATT and CDR2 SNEGSKA (reference sequence). V shed 3 bases and J shed 3 bases, with 9 bases lying between them. This CDR3 is 13 amino acids long. CDR3 DNA sequence: TGCAGTGCTAGCGAGAACAACTACAATGAGCAGTTCTTC. Translating it yields CSASENNYNEQFF.

The rearrangement joins TRBV20-1 to TRBJ1-1; TRBD1 is a possible D gene (5 bases). V dropped 1 base and J dropped 6 bases, with 9 bases sitting between them. The CDR3 covers 12 residues. Germline CDR1 and CDR2: DFQATT and SNEGSKA (reference sequence). For the CDR3, the DNA is TGCAGTGCTAGAGCCCAGGGCGCTGAAGCTTTCTTT. This sequence encodes CSARAQGAEAFF.